This T cell receptor beta chain was identified in a study of T-cell reconstitution after alpha-beta-depleted transplantation in children. Preparation of the TCRbeta library involved a method that used unique molecular identifiers. TCRdb re-derived calls from the PCR reads in MiXCR, one entry per CDR3 protein. Of approximately 200,000 distinct CDR3 sequences in the sample, 13% to 15% were seen once. This clonotype was picked up one time. With a much larger clone just one base away, this may be a read error. The CDR3 covers 13 residues. V lost 5 bases to trimming and J lost 1 base, with 8 bases between them. Germline lookup yields CDR1 MNHEY and CDR2 SMNVEV (reference sequence).

The rearrangement joins TRBV27 to TRBJ2-5; D is undetermined. The input for sequencing was PBMCs from the stem cell graft donor, taken from the stem cell graft. The source of this sequence is a human donor who donated a stem cell graft to a child with acute lymphoblastic leukemia. Here the CDR3 reads CASSLRLQETQYF. For the CDR3, the DNA is TGTGCCAGCAGTCTTCGACTCCAAGAGACCCAGTACTTC.